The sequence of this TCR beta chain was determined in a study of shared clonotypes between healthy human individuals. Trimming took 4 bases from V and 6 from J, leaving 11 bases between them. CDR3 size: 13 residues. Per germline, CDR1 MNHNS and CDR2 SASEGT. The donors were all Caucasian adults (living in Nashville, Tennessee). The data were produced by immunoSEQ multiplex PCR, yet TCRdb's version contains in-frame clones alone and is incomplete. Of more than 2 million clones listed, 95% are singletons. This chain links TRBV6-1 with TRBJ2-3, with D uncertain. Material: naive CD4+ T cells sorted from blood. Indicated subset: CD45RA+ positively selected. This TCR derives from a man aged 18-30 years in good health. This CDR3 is CASSGSLGDTQYF. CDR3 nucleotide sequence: TGTGCCAGCAGTGGGTCCCTTGGGGATACGCAGTATTTT.